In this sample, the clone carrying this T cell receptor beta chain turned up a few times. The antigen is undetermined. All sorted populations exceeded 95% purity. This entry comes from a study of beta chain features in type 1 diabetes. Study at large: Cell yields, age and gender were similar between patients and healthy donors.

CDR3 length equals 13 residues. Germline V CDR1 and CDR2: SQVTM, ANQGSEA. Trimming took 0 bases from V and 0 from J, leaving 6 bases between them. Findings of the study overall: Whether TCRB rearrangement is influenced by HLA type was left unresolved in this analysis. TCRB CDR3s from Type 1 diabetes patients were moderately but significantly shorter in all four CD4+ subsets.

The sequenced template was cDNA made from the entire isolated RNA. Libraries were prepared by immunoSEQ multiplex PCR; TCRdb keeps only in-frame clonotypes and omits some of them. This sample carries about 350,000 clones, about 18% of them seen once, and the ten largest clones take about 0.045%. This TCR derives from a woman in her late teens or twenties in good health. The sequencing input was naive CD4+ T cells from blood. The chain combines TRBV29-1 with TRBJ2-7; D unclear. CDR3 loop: CSVEDPSSYEQYF. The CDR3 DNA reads TGCAGCGTTGAAGATCCCTCCTCCTACGAGCAGTACTTC.